This T cell receptor beta chain was documented in a study of CXCR3-negative and CXCR3-positive naive CD8 T cells. The CDR3 runs to 13 residues. Germline V gene lookup returns CDR1 MNHEY and CDR2 SVGAGI. The libraries of TRB cDNA were constructed through 5' RACE using UMI labels. TCRdb re-called the 5' RACE reads, yielding one record per CDR3 amino acid sequence without DNA. The specimen's table records around 50,000 distinct CDR3 sequences. General study findings and limits: Higher TRB CDR3 hydrophobicity marked CXCR3-positive naive cells relative to CXCR3-negative naive cells. Similar TRBV-TRBJ usage was seen in naive cells (both CXCR3-negative and CXCR3-positive), but memory cells differed.

Worth noting for this clonotype: Its antigen is currently unknown.

The source material was naive CXCR3- CD8+ T cells from blood. Subset given: CD45RO-CCR7+CD27+CD95- naive CD8+ T cells lacking CXCR3 (TNR3-). The V call is TRBV6-5, the J call TRBJ1-1; with no DNA, the TCRdb D assignment of TRBD1 cannot be verified. The clonotype originates from a human donor in good health. Some clones in this sample may be carry-over from other donors' samples. The CDR3 reads CASSSTGYTEAFF.